The rows below give T cell receptor beta chains drawn from one sample of a study of T cell changes during pregnancy in multiple sclerosis. The assay was immunoSEQ multiplex PCR, and TCRdb's table has in-frame clones only and misses some. Among around 42,000 clones listed, approximately 91% were seen once. This specimen consisted of CD4+ T cells from peripheral blood mononuclear cells, obtained after pregnancy. These receptors were obtained from a female donor in good health, enrolled as a control in a pregnancy study. Each CDR3 is given with its conserved first and last residue. A D gene is named only where the DNA matches it firmly. Some rows mark clone size as missing; the rest say once, few, many or name a class of expanded clone.

>TRBV27|NA|TRBJ1-2|TRBD1
TGTGCCAGCAGTTATCGGGACAGGGCGCGTGGCTACACCTTC
CASSYRDRARGYTF
>TRBV28|NA|TRBJ1-6|TRBD1
TGTGCCAGCCGTTTCCCGGGACAGGGAAATAATTCACCCCTCCACTTT
CASRFPGQGNNSPLHF
>TRBV7-3|NA|TRBJ2-1|TRBD2
TGTGCCAGCAGCTTAACGCCCAGGGCGGGAGGGCAATATAATGAGCAGTTCTTC
CASSLTPRAGGQYNEQFF
>TRBV6-1|NA|TRBJ2-5|NA
TGTGCCAGCAGTGAAGCGCTAGGGGGAAGGGGTGAGACCCAGTACTTC
CASSEALGGRGETQYF
>TRBV5-4|few|TRBJ2-7|TRBD2
TGTGCCAGCAGCTTTGGTCGGGAGGGCTCCTACGAGCAGTACTTC
CASSFGREGSYEQYF
>TRBV28|NA|TRBJ2-7|TRBD2
TGTGCCAGCAGCCCGAGCGGGAGGGGATCCTACGAGCAGTACTTC
CASSPSGRGSYEQYF
>TRBV2|NA|TRBJ2-4|TRBD1
TGTGCCAGCATGGACAGGGGGCCGACCAAAAACATTCAGTACTTC
CASMDRGPTKNIQYF
>TRBV25-1|NA|TRBJ1-4|NA
TGTGCCAGCAGTGAATTTGGAGGTAGCGGTGAAAAACTGTTTTTT
CASSEFGGSGEKLFF
>TRBV11-1|NA|TRBJ2-3|NA
TGTGCCAGCAGCTTAGCGCGAGCAGGCGGGGAGTATTTT
CASSLARAGGEYF
>TRBV6-1|NA|TRBJ2-1|NA
TGTGCCAGCAGTCTAACCGGGACATTAGATGAGCAGTTCTTC
CASSLTGTLDEQFF
>TRBV6-5|NA|TRBJ1-1|NA
TGTGCCAGCACCCAGGTCCGGGGATCTGAAGCTTTCTTT
CASTQVRGSEAFF
>TRBV5-1|NA|TRBJ1-1|TRBD1
TGCGCCAGCAGCCGAGACAGGGGTAGAACTGAAGCTTTCTTT
CASSRDRGRTEAFF
>TRBV10-2|NA|TRBJ2-1|TRBD2
TGCGCCAGCTGGGGGGGAGCCTACAATGAGCAGTTCTTC
CASWGGAYNEQFF
>TRBV18|NA|TRBJ2-6|TRBD1
TGTGCCAGCTCACCCCGACAGGGTCCCCACTCTGGGGCCAACGTCCTGACTTTC
CASSPRQGPHSGANVLTF
>TRBV4-2|once|TRBJ2-3|TRBD1
TGTGCCAGCAGCCAAGGGGACAGGGGATCCGCAGATACGCAGTATTTT
CASSQGDRGSADTQYF
>TRBV7-9|NA|TRBJ2-2|TRBD1
TGTGCCAGCCCGGGGACAGGGGTTTTGATGAACACCGGGGAGCTGTTTTTT
CASPGTGVLMNTGELFF
>TRBV2|NA|TRBJ2-7|TRBD2
TGTGCCAGCAGTGAACTAGTAGCGGGGCCCTACGAGCAGTACTTC
CASSELVAGPYEQYF
>TRBV6-4|NA|TRBJ1-5|NA
TGTGCCAGCAGTGACTCATGGGGGGGAGAGTATAGCAATCAGCCCCAGCATTTT
CASSDSWGGEYSNQPQHF
>TRBV5-1|NA|TRBJ2-7|TRBD2
TGCGCCAGCAGCGAGATAGCGGGAGTGTACGAGCAGTACTTC
CASSEIAGVYEQYF
>TRBV29-1|NA|TRBJ1-2|TRBD1
TGCAGCTCAGAGGGGACGGGGACAGACTATGGCTACACCTTC
CSSEGTGTDYGYTF
>TRBV5-4|once|TRBJ2-1|NA
TGTGCCAGCAGCTTGGGGACTACCAGGAACAATGAGCAGTTCTTC
CASSLGTTRNNEQFF
>TRBV19|NA|TRBJ2-1|NA
TGTGCCAGTAGACAGAAGGATGAGCAGTTCTTC
CASRQKDEQFF
>TRBV11-2|NA|TRBJ2-7|TRBD2
TGTGCCAGCAGCTTAGGCGGGGGGGGATACGAGCAGTACTTC
CASSLGGGGYEQYF
>TRBV11-3|NA|TRBJ2-2|NA
TGTGCCAGCAGCTTAGATCCGGCGGACACCGGGGAGCTGTTTTTT
CASSLDPADTGELFF
>TRBV6-1|NA|TRBJ2-3|NA
TGTGCCAGCAGTGAAGCGGGCGGGTTAGTAGATACGCAGTATTTT
CASSEAGGLVDTQYF
>TRBV7-9|NA|TRBJ1-2|TRBD1
TGTGCCAGCACCTTCAGGGGGGATGGCTATGGCTACACCTTC
CASTFRGDGYGYTF
>TRBV29-1|NA|TRBJ1-2|TRBD1
TGCAGCGTTGAAGGGGGACAGCGGCTTGGCTACACCTTC
CSVEGGQRLGYTF
>TRBV5-1|NA|TRBJ2-3|TRBD2
TGCGCCAGCAGCCTAGGGGGGACTAGCGGGAGTCAGGATACGCAGTATTTT
CASSLGGTSGSQDTQYF
>TRBV7-8|NA|TRBJ1-5|NA
TGTGCCAGCACCCCGCGGGGTCAGTCATATAATCAGCCCCAGCATTTT
CASTPRGQSYNQPQHF
>TRBV7-2|NA|TRBJ2-7|TRBD2
TGTGCCAGCAGCTTAGATAGCGGGGGCCTTACCTACGAGCAGTACTTC
CASSLDSGGLTYEQYF
>TRBV5-4|NA|TRBJ2-3|TRBD2
TGTGCCAGCTCCTTGACTAGCGGGGGAGATACGCAGTATTTT
CASSLTSGGDTQYF
>TRBV28|few|TRBJ1-2|NA
TGTGCCAGCAACTCAGGGGATTATGGCTACACCTTC
CASNSGDYGYTF
>TRBV5-4|NA|TRBJ2-3|TRBD1
TGTGCCAGCACCATGACAGGGTTAAATACGCAGTATTTT
CASTMTGLNTQYF
>TRBV7-3|NA|TRBJ2-3|TRBD2
TGTGCCAGCAGCTTAGCTAGCGGGAGGGCCGGGGGCGATACGCAGTATTTT
CASSLASGRAGGDTQYF
>TRBV5-1|NA|TRBJ1-2|NA
TGCGCCAGCAGCTTGGATGCAGTCTATGGCTACACCTTC
CASSLDAVYGYTF
>TRBV5-6|NA|TRBJ2-3|NA
TGTGCCAGCAGCCCAGAGACCCGGACTAGCACAGATACGCAGTATTTT
CASSPETRTSTDTQYF
>TRBV6-5|NA|TRBJ2-1|TRBD2
TGTGCCAGCACCCTTAGCGGGGGAGGTTACAATGAGCAGTTCTTC
CASTLSGGGYNEQFF
>TRBV6-1|NA|TRBJ2-1|NA
TGTGCCAGCAGATCCCCCGGGACTGCCTACAATGAGCAGTTCTTC
CASRSPGTAYNEQFF
>TRBV4-1|NA|TRBJ2-7|NA
TGCGCCAGCAGCCAAGACCCCAGGTACGAGCAGTACTTC
CASSQDPRYEQYF
>TRBV10-3|once|TRBJ1-1|NA
TGTGCCATCAGTGAGTCAAGAGGGGAGGAGAACACTGAAGCTTTCTTT
CAISESRGEENTEAFF
>TRBV5-1|NA|TRBJ2-5|TRBD1
TGCGCCAGCAGCCCGGGACAGGCCGAGACCCAGTACTTC
CASSPGQAETQYF
>TRBV28|NA|TRBJ2-7|NA
TGTGCCAGCAGGGACAAAATATCCTACGAGCAGTACTTC
CASRDKISYEQYF
>TRBV19|NA|TRBJ1-1|TRBD1
TGTGCCAGTAGTATCCGGGACAGGGGCACTGAAGCTTTCTTT
CASSIRDRGTEAFF
>TRBV6-1|NA|TRBJ1-3|NA
TGTGCCAGCAGTGAGGCCTCTGGAAACACCATATATTTT
CASSEASGNTIYF
>TRBV19|few|TRBJ1-6|NA
TGTGCCAGTAGGGCCCTCAGGGAATCACCCCTCCACTTT
CASRALRESPLHF
>TRBV19|NA|TRBJ1-6|TRBD1
TGTGCCAGTTCACTGGACAGGGGGAATTCACCCCTCCACTTT
CASSLDRGNSPLHF
>TRBV13|once|TRBJ2-2|TRBD1
TGTGCCAGCAGCTCTAGGGCAGGGGGTCCCGGGGAGCTGTTTTTT
CASSSRAGGPGELFF
>TRBV5-1|NA|TRBJ1-4|NA
TGCGCCAGCAGCCTAGGGGAGGCCTCCAGGGAAAAACTGTTTTTT
CASSLGEASREKLFF